This section outlines one T cell receptor beta chain sequence together with its context. The antigen remains unidentified. The PCR had 60 Vbeta and 13 Jbeta primers. The repertoire was sequenced with immunoSEQ multiplex PCR; TCRdb's copy has only in-frame clones and lacks some. The repertoire holds roughly 150,000 clones, with about 85% as singletons. This record belongs to a study of cytomegalovirus exposure and HLA in healthy donors. Study-level points and caveats: Associated with HLA alleles at 0.05 false discovery rate in a later analysis were around 17,000 TCR beta sequences.

After removal of 0 bases from V and 6 bases from J, the junction contained 8 bases not matched to a gene. The length of the CDR3 is 17 residues. Germline values: CDR1 KGHSH, CDR2 LQKENI. The TCR sequence derives from a man aged 30 to 39 in good health and CMV-seropositive. The rearrangement uses TRBV18 and TRBJ2-3; TRBD2 matches at 11 bases. The material sequenced was PBMCs. The CDR3: CASSPPNSGRVPDTQYF. The CDR3 DNA is TGTGCCAGCTCACCACCCAATAGCGGGAGGGTTCCGGATACGCAGTATTTT.